This T cell receptor (beta chain) was recorded in a study of radiotherapy plus CTLA-4 blockade in lung cancer. Findings and caveats of the study: Clones derived from tumor TCRs expanded in blood after radiotherapy plus ipilimumab. Reported findings show early blood T cell clone dynamics, with interferon-beta, best predicted response.

The CDR3 is made up of 14 amino acids. In germline, CDR1 is LNHDA, CDR2 SQIVND (reference sequence). V was clipped by 9 bases and J by 1 base, with 13 bases between them. CTLA-4 blockade using ipilimumab, together with focal radiation, was received by patients with chemo-refractory metastatic non-small-cell lung cancer. A remark on this clone: Antigen specificity is unknown.

Method: immunoSEQ multiplex PCR; TCRdb's copy keeps in-frame clones and lacks some. This sample has about 28,000 clones; less than 80% occur once, and the top ten carry just under 8%. The TCR comes from a human donor with non-small cell lung cancer who had stable disease on radiotherapy plus ipilimumab. The J gene is TRBJ1-5, the V gene TRBV19; D not resolved. This material consisted of peripheral blood, taken from a patient treated with radiotherapy plus ipilimumab. CDR3 coding DNA: TGTGCCAGCAACCTCTGGGCGAGCAATCAGCCCCAGCATTTT. Its translation is CASNLWASNQPQHF.